The next 17 T cell receptor beta chains were all read from a single sample in a study of T cell responses to AZD1222 COVID-19 vaccine. The table came from immunoSEQ multiplex PCR; TCRdb's copy has only in-frame clones and leaves some out. The sample carries about 97,000 clones, roughly 91% recorded once. The input for sequencing was peripheral blood, taken on day 0 of AZD1222 vaccination. These receptors all come from an adult in good health.

This sequence joins TRBV19 and TRBJ1-6, with TRBD1 identical over 7 bases. CDR1 and CDR2 from the germline V gene are LNHDA and SQIVND (reference sequence). Trimming at V came to 7 bases and at J to 7 bases, leaving 16 bases not matched to a gene. This CDR3 contains 17 residues. The CDR3 region is CASMDGRQGRVNSPLHF. As DNA, the CDR3 is TGTGCCAGTATGGATGGAAGACAGGGTCGGGTAAATTCACCCCTCCACTTT.

This clone was detected only once. The V call is TRBV24-1, the J call TRBJ2-7; weak D call: TRBD2 (7 bases). V was cut by 3 bases and J by 2 bases, with 10 bases left in between. CDR1 and CDR2 (germline): KGHDR, SFDVKD. This CDR3 contains 14 residues. The CDR3 is CATSDGGAPYEQYF. CDR3 DNA sequence: TGTGCCACCAGTGATGGGGGGGCCCCCTACGAGCAGTACTTC.

V and J are TRBV5-1 and TRBJ1-1, with 8 bases fitting TRBD1. V was clipped by 1 base and J by 0 bases; unmatched bases: 8. Germline V CDR1 and CDR2: SGHRS, YFSETQ. The CDR3 length is 17 residues. The CDR3 reads CASSLLGQGGVNTEAFF. The DNA for the CDR3 is TGCGCCAGCAGCTTGTTAGGACAGGGAGGAGTGAACACTGAAGCTTTCTTT. The full variable domain, in which reference TRBV5-1 and TRBJ1-1 provide the parts outside the CDR3, is KAGVTQTPRYLIKTRGQQVTLSCSPISGHRSVSWYQQTPGQGLQFLFEYFSETQRNKGNFPGRFSGRQFSNSRSEMNVSTLELGDSALYLCASSLLGQGGVNTEAFFGQGTRLTVV.

This clone was seen only once. The J gene is TRBJ2-3, the V gene TRBV7-2; D perhaps matches TRBD2 (7 bases). This CDR3 has 16 residues. Germline CDR1 and CDR2: SGHTA and FQGNSA. V was clipped by 7 bases and J by 2 bases, with 19 bases between them. CDR3 bases: TGTGCCAGCACCTACTACGGGGGGCGTGACACAGATACGCAGTATTTT. This gives the protein CASTYYGGRDTDTQYF.

The gene calls are TRBV29-1 and TRBJ2-5; weak D call: TRBD2 (5 bases). The CDR3 extends over 15 amino acids. Trimming removed 5 bases from V and 4 bases from J, with 20 bases in between. Per the germline V gene, CDR1 is SQVTM and CDR2 is ANQGSEA. CDR3 in DNA: TGCAGCGTTTTCGAGGCCAGCGGACTGAGAGAGACCCAGTACTTC. This encodes CSVFEASGLRETQYF.

A single count supports this clone. The chain is built from TRBV15 and TRBJ2-1; TRBD2 matches at 10 bases. Germline V CDR1 and CDR2: LNHNV, YYDKDF (reference sequence). Unmatched junction bases numbered 8, after V lost 3 bases and J lost 9 bases. The CDR3 extends over 15 amino acids. In DNA form, the CDR3 reads TGTGCCACCAGCAGCCAAGCGGGAGGGCCACCTGAGCAGTTCTTC. It codes for CATSSQAGGPPEQFF.

The chain is built from TRBV5-6 and TRBJ2-3; a possible D gene is TRBD2 (5 bases). Looked up from germline, CDR1 is SGHDT and CDR2 is YYEEEE. Trimming stripped 2 bases from V and 0 bases from J, with 13 bases between. This CDR3 region has 16 residues. CDR3 coding DNA: TGTGCCAGCAGCTTACAAGCGGAAACTAGCACAGATACGCAGTATTTT. Translated, it gives CASSLQAETSTDTQYF.

This sequence joins TRBV15 and TRBJ1-1; no reliable D call. From germline, CDR1 is LNHNV and CDR2 YYDKDF (reference sequence). The V and J ends lost 0 bases and 5 bases respectively, with 7 bases between them. The CDR3 loop spans 13 amino acids. This chain's CDR3 is CATSRDMRTEAFF. Written as DNA, the CDR3 is TGTGCCACCAGCAGAGATATGAGGACTGAAGCTTTCTTT.

This chain connects TRBV5-1 to TRBJ2-3; tentatively, D is TRBD2 (5 bases). The CDR3 consists of 16 residues. V lost 4 bases and J 0 bases, leaving 15 bases between the germline ends. Germline V lookup: CDR1 SGHRS, CDR2 YFSETQ. The CDR3 DNA reads TGCGCCAGCAGCCCTGTAGCGACCACTAGCACAGATACGCAGTATTTT. It specifies CASSPVATTSTDTQYF.

CDR3 coding DNA: TGCGCCAGCAGGCCCGGGACAGGGAATCAGCCCCAGCATTTT. Encoded protein: CASRPGTGNQPQHF. The V call is TRBV4-1, the J call TRBJ1-5; 9 nucleotides agree with TRBD1. The CDR3 has 14 residues. Germline CDR1 and CDR2: MGHRA and YSYEKL. Trimming took 6 bases from V and 4 from J; bases not matched to a gene: 4.

The J gene is TRBJ1-2, the V gene TRBV6-6; 8 bases are a match to TRBD1. The germline V gene has CDR1 MNHNY and CDR2 SVGAGI (reference sequence). There are 14 residues in the CDR3. V was clipped by 4 bases and J by 8 bases; unmatched bases: 9. CDR3 loop: CASSSQGTGVGYTF. The CDR3 DNA reads as TGTGCCAGCAGTTCGCAAGGGACAGGCGTAGGCTACACCTTC.

The genes are TRBV6-5 and TRBJ2-7; D not resolved. This CDR3 region has 12 residues. Germline CDR1 and CDR2: MNHEY and SVGAGI. Between the trimmed V and J ends, which lost 10 bases and 3 bases, there was a span of 13 bases. The CDR3 DNA sequence: TGTGCCACCTCCAGGTCCGGCTACGAGCAGTACTTC. Its protein product is CATSRSGYEQYF.

The genes are TRBV5-1 and TRBJ1-1; D possibly corresponds to TRBD1 (6 bases). Trimming removed 4 bases at V and 0 bases at J, with 10 bases between. The CDR3 is made up of 14 amino acids. The germline gives CDR1 SGHRS, CDR2 YFSETQ. CDR3 residues: CASSQQGLNTEAFF. Here the CDR3 DNA reads TGCGCCAGCAGCCAACAGGGCTTGAACACTGAAGCTTTCTTT.

The chain joins TRBV5-5 to TRBJ2-1, with TRBD2 matching 9 bases. Trimming took 1 base from V and 8 from J; bases not matched to a gene: 10. The CDR3 runs 16 residues. Germline-derived CDR1 and CDR2 are SGHKS and YYEKEE (reference sequence). DNA of the CDR3: TGTGCCAGCAGCTTGCCCCGGGGACTAGCCGGCGATGAGCAGTTCTTC. Protein sequence: CASSLPRGLAGDEQFF. Filled out from reference TRBV5-5 and TRBJ2-1, the complete variable domain reads DAGVTQSPTHLIKTRGQQVTLRCSPISGHKSVSWYQQVLGQGPQFIFQYYEKEERGRGNFPDRFSARQFPNYSSELNVNALLLGDSALYLCASSLPRGLAGDEQFFGPGTRLTVL.

This chain uses TRBV5-4 with TRBJ2-3, with 12 bases aligning to TRBD2. Germline V gene data show CDR1 as SGHNT and CDR2 as YYREEE (reference sequence). Trimming cost V 4 bases and J 2 bases; bases outside gene matches: 8. The CDR3 is made up of 17 amino acids. CDR3 nucleotides: TGTGCCAGCAGCAGAGGCGGACTAGCGGGGAACACAGATACGCAGTATTTT. It codes for CASSRGGLAGNTDTQYF.

The chain has TRBV16 and TRBJ1-2; D is unclear. Germline V lookup: CDR1 KGHSY, CDR2 FQNENV. V was trimmed by 4 bases and J by 8 bases, leaving 17 bases between them. The CDR3 contains 14 residues. The CDR3 loop is CASSPRLQERGYTF. CDR3 DNA sequence: TGTGCCAGCAGCCCTCGTTTGCAGGAGAGGGGCTACACCTTC.

The V gene is TRBV5-5, the J gene TRBJ1-4; D is undetermined. Germline V gene lookup returns CDR1 SGHKS and CDR2 YYEKEE (reference sequence). The CDR3 is 15 residues long. V lost 1 base and J lost 0, with 7 bases in between. CDR3 sequence reads: CASSLYPATNEKLFF. Here the CDR3 DNA reads TGTGCCAGCAGCTTGTATCCGGCAACTAATGAAAAACTGTTTTTT.